What follows is one TCR beta chain and its context. The antigen remains unidentified. These data are taken from a study of cytomegalovirus exposure and HLA in healthy donors. Regarding the study as a whole: A prior analysis recorded that most TCR beta V segments were productive about 90% or about 30% of the time. Upon later analysis, TCR association rates were observed to vary by HLA locus, being highest for DRB1 and lowest for HLA-C. Researchers had no immune exposure information except CMV serostatus available.

Healthy people donating bone marrow made up the donors. The PCR was carried out with 60 Vbeta primers and 13 Jbeta primers. Profiling relied on immunoSEQ multiplex PCR, and the TCRdb table lists in-frame clones only, not all of them. This sample has some 140,000 clones, with 55% to 75% found just once. This CDR3 region has 11 residues. In germline, CDR1 is SGHRS, CDR2 YFSETQ. Trimming cost V 5 bases and J 8 bases, with 8 bases left between them. The sequencing sample was made of PBMCs. The chain links TRBV5-1 to TRBJ2-1, with a possible D match to TRBD2 (6 bases). This clonotype originated in a man in his forties or fifties in good health and CMV-seropositive. This chain's CDR3 is CASRWGDEQFF. The DNA for the CDR3 is TGCGCCAGCAGATGGGGGGATGAGCAGTTCTTC.